The text below deals with one T cell receptor (beta chain). This record belongs to a study of T cell responses to AZD1222 COVID-19 vaccine. Study summary: Whether given at about 4 or about 12 weeks, second doses were pooled.

The junction had 13 bases not matched to a gene; V was cut back by 4 bases and J by 8 bases. Germline V gives CDR1 SGHVS, CDR2 FNYEAQ. The CDR3 spans 16 residues. Method: immunoSEQ multiplex PCR; TCRdb's copy keeps in-frame clones and lacks some. Among 130,000 to 150,000 clones listed, about 90% were seen once. The sequence came from an adult in good health. Sample: peripheral blood, taken on day 0 of AZD1222 vaccination. The rearrangement joins TRBV7-6 to TRBJ2-1; 8 nucleotides line up with TRBD2. The CDR3 nucleotides read TGTGCCAGCAGCTCGTTAGCGGGGTCCCCTTGGGATGAGCAGTTCTTC. This codes for CASSSLAGSPWDEQFF.